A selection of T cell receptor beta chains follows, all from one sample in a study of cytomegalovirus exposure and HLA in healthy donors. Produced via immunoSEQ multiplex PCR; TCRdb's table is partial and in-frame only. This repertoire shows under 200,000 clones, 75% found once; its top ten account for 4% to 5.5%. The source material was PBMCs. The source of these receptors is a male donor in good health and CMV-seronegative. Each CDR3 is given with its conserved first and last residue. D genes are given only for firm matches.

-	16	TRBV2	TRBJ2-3	CASSGLGQLRTDTQYF
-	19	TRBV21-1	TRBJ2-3	CATSVSPGLAGGLGDTQYF
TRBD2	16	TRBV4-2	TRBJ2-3	CASSQEASGGADTQYF
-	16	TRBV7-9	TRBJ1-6	CASSLGVTAYNSPLHF
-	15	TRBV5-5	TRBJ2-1	CASSRTTGTYNEQFF
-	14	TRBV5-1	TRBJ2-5	CASNQGVGAGVLYF
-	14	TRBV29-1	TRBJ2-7	CSVEDPTHYYEQYF
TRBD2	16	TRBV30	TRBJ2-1	CAWSVPLTSGRTEQFF
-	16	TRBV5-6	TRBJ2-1	CASSLLSGLAYNEQFF
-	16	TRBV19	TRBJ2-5	CASSIIPGFSRETQYF
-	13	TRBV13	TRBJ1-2	CASSWGGNYGYTF
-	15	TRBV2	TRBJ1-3	CASIRGLPSGNTIYF
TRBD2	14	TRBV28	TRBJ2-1	CASLSGMSYNEQFF
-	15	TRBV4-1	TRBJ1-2	CASSQFTGLGYGYTF
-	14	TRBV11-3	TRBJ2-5	CASSLDTGLETQYF
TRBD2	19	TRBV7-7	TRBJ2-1	CASSLRRSSGSLSYNEQFF
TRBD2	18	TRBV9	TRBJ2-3	CASSPLAGGFSSTDTQYF
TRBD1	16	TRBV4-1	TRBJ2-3	CASSQSTGGNEDTQYF
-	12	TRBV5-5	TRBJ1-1	CASSFSDTEAFF
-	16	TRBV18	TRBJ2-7	CASSPPTTGPAYEQYF
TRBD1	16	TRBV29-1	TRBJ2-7	CSVAQLDRGISYEQYF
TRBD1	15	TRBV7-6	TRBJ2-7	CASSSVGQGGHEQYF
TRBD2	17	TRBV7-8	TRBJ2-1	CASSPRPGAGAYNEQFF
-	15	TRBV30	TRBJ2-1	CAWSVGADPYNEQFF
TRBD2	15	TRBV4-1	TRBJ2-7	CASSLRLAAGYGQYF
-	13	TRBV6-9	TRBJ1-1	CASSYEGPAEAFF
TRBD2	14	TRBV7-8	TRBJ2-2	CASSTGLAGLELFF
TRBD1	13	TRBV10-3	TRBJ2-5	CAISRDRVETQYF
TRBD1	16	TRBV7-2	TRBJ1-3	CASSFWTGGTGNTIYF
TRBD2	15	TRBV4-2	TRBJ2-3	CASSQLAGWTDTQYF
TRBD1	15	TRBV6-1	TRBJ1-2	CASSDYRGNFYGYTF
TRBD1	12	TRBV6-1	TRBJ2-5	CATVQGSETQYF
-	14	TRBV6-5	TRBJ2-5	CASSYSWEDETQYF
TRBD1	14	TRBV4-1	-	CASSQGQGAGEQYF
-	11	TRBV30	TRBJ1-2	CAWKEGYGYTF
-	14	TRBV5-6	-	CASSYATTHYEQYF
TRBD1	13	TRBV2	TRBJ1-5	CASSAGGLQPQHF
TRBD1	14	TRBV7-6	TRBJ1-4	CASSRQGAGEKLFF
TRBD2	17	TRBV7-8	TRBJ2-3	CASGRTILAGVADTQYF
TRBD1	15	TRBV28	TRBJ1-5	CASSLQGASNQPQHF
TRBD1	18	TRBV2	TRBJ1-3	CASTPQGLSVGTGNTIYF
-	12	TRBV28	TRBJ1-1	CASSTGTREAFF
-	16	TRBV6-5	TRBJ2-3	CASSYSTGALADTQYF
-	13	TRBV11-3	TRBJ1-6	CASSDSYDSPLHF
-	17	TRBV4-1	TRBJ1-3	CASSQGAQRSSGNTIYF
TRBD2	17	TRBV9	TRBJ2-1	CASSVFTSGRTNNEQFF
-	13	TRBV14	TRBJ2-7	CASSRQTTGWQYF
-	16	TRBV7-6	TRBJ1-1	CASSPTVGEGVGEAFF
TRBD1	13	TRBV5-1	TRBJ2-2	CASSFGTAGELFF
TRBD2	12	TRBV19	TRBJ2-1	CASSSGSREQFF
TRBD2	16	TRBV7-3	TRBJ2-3	CASSPNPTGLADTQYF
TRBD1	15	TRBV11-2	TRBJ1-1	CASSSPGQGFTEAFF
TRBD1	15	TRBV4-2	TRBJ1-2	CASSQVGTGFYGYTF
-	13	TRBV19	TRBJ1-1	CASSSQGNTEAFF
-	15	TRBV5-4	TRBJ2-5	CASSLGSGGRETQYF
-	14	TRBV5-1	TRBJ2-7	CASSFGGFLYEQYF
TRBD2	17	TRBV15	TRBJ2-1	CATSRVFSGSAYNEQFF
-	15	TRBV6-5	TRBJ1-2	CASSFGKRSNYGYTF
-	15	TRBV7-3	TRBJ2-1	CASSLMVGGENEQFF
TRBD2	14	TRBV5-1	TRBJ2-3	CASTSGGGLDTQYF